This T cell receptor beta chain stems from a study of T cells expressing NK-cell markers. Study overall: CD3+CD56+NKG2C+, CD3+CD56+NKG2C- and CD3+CD56-NKG2C+ T cells, once sorted, supplied the TCR beta repertoires. Seven of the eight sequenced donors were HCMV-seropositive; one was seronegative.

Beta-chain TCR cDNA was generated via 5'RACE template switching with UMIs. TCRdb re-called the 5' RACE reads and catalogs CDR3 proteins one per entry, DNA excluded. This listing includes some 450,000 distinct CDR3 sequences. The sequence derives from a woman between 18 and 70 years old in good health. Sequencing was carried out using blood T cells: a sorted CD56 or NKG2C T cell subset, CD4+ or CD8+ T cells, or bulk PBMC T cells (not recorded which).

This CDR3 is CASSEEALWTGELFF. The genes are TRBV10-2 and TRBJ2-2. CDR1 is WSHSY, CDR2 SAAADI, per germline. This CDR3 is 15 amino acids long.